This T cell receptor beta chain was found in a study of spatial heterogeneity in lung cancer (dated by TCRdb to 2018 to 2020). Notes on the research overall: More beta-chain than alpha-chain transcripts were consistently detected, likely reflecting higher beta-chain transcript abundance. TCR transcript counts in tumor regions correlated strongly with a T cell transcriptional module score from matched bulk RNA-seq. In the raw uncorrected reads, each unique combination of TCR and UMI appeared more than ten times on average. In non-small cell lung cancer, the study made a quantitative comparison of TCR alpha and beta repertoires among multiple tumor regions, matched nontumor lung and blood. TCR repertoire features were related to nonsynonymous mutation counts determined by whole-exome sequencing of tumor tissue. At surgery, hundreds of tumor regions, roughly 63 matched nontumor lung samples and 56 PBMC samples were TCR-sequenced for both alpha and beta chains.

According to the study, the label for this sample's time point signals: sample taken at primary tumor resection. Samples were obtained from about 75 patients with early-stage, untreated non-small cell lung cancer from the lung TRACERx cohort. Without any cell sorting, TCR sequencing was performed on whole RNA extracted either from tumor and nontumor lung tissue or from cryopreserved PBMC samples. Only patients for whom sufficient RNA was available from at least two tumor regions were selected for TCR sequencing. Tumor and adjacent nontumor lung specimens were reviewed by a lung pathologist before selection. V and J lose 4 bases and 3 bases, and a span of 13 bases separates them. The CDR3 runs 14 residues from the cysteine to the phenylalanine. The only DNA kept is the CDR3, 42 bases in frame from the first base. CDR1 is given as DFQATT and CDR2 as SNEGSKA, both from the germline V gene (reference sequence).

Findings and caveats that apply to the study as a whole: Additional single-cell paired TCR alpha and beta sequencing was considered necessary to confirm, at a functional level, the hypothesis that regional TCRs recognize regional mutations. Estimated TCR-seq coverage of tumor T cells was only around 7% for alpha chains and about 12% for beta chains. The count of ubiquitous expanded TCRs correlated with the count of ubiquitous nonsynonymous mutations, and the count of regional expanded TCRs correlated with the count of regional nonsynonymous mutations. The tumor nonsynonymous mutation count correlated with the number of expanded alpha and beta TCRs within the tumor.

This clonotype was seen ten or more times. The specificity of this receptor is unknown. Per-nucleotide qualities are absent, and no much larger clonotype sits a single base away. The library was made by 5' RACE. The sequencer listed for this sample is NextSeq 500. In the TCR library protocol, a unique molecular identifier was attached to each TCR cDNA molecule so that PCR and sequencing errors could be corrected. The paper's processing steps were these. TCR identification, UMI-based error correction and CDR3 extraction were all carried out with Decombinator tools. TCRs above a frequency of 2 per 1,000, corresponding to the top 1% of the tumor frequency distribution, were defined as expanded. Expanded tumor TCRs statistically deemed absent (corrected P<0.05) from at least one tumor region were classed as regional, and all other expanded tumor TCRs were classed as ubiquitous. Rényi diversity was computed with the R vegan package after subsampling each repertoire 100 times to 5,000 TCRs. CDR3 similarity networks were built from amino acid triplet string-kernel similarity, with CDR3s being connected when pairwise similarity was above 0.82. Starting from the raw public reads, TCRdb applied fastp trimming at Q25, assembled clones with MiXCR and retained in-frame beta chains. Each CDR3 protein gets just one entry, which takes the most common genes and DNA from the rows behind it. The V and J calls were determined by TCRdb, not by the authors. The sample yields about 100,000 distinct CDR3 sequences; approximately 4.4% were counted once. 21% of the sample belongs to the ten largest clones.

Sequenced here: lung tumor tissue, sampled at surgery. This receptor was identified in a male donor with early-stage non-small cell lung cancer. The chain links TRBV20-1 with TRBJ2-1, with a weak D call of TRBD1 (6 bases match). The DNA reads TGCAGTGCTATTATGGGGGCGAGCTACAATGAGCAGTTCTTC. Translated, it reads CSAIMGASYNEQFF.